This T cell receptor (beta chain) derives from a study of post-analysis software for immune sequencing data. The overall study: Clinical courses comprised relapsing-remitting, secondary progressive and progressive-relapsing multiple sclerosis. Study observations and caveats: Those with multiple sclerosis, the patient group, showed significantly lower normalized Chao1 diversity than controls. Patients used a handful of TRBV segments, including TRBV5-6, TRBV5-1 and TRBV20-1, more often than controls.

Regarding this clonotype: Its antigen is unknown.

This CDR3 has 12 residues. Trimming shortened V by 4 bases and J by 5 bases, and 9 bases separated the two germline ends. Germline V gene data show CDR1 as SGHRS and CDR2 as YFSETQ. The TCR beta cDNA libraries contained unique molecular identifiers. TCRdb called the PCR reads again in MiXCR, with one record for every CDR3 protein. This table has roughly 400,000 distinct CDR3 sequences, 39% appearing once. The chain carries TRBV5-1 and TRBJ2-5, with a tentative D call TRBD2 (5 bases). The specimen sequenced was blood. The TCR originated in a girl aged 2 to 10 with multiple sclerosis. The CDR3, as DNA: TGCGCCAGCAGCGATGGCGGGGAGACCCAGTACTTC. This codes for CASSDGGETQYF.